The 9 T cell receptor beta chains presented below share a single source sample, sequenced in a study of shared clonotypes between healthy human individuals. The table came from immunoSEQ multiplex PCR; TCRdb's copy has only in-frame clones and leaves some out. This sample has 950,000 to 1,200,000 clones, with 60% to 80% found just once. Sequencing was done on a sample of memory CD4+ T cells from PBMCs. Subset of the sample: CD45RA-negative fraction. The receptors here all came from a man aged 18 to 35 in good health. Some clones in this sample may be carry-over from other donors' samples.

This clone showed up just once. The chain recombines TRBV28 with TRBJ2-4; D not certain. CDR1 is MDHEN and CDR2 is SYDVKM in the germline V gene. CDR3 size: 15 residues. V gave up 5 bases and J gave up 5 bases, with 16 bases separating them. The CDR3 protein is CASSPAEFLENIQYF. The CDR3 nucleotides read TGTGCCAGCAGTCCCGCCGAGTTCCTCGAAAACATTCAGTACTTC. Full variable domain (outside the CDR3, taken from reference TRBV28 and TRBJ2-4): DVKVTQSSRYLVKRTGEKVFLECVQDMDHENMFWYRQDPGLGLRLIYFSYDVKMKEKGDIPEGYSVSREKKERFSLILESASTNQTSMYLCASSPAEFLENIQYFGAGTRLSVL.

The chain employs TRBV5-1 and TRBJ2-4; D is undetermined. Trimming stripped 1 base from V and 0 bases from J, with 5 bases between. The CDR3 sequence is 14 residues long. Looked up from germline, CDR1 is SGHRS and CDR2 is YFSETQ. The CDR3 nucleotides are TGCGCCAGCAGCTTGTCCGTAGCCAAAAACATTCAGTACTTC. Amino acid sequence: CASSLSVAKNIQYF.

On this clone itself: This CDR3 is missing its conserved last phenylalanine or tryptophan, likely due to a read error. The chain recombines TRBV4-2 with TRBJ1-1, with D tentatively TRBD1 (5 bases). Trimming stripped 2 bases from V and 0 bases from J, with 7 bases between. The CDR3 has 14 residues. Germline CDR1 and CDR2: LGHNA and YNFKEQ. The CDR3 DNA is TGTGCCAGCAGCCAATTGGGGGTGAACACTGAAGCTTTCCTT. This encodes CASSQLGVNTEAFL.

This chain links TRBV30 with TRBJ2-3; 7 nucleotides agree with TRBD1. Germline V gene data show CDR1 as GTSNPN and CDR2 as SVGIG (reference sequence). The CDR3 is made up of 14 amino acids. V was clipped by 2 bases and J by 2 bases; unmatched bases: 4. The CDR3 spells CAWSRDRNTDTQYF. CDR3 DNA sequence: TGTGCCTGGAGTCGGGACAGAAACACAGATACGCAGTATTTT.

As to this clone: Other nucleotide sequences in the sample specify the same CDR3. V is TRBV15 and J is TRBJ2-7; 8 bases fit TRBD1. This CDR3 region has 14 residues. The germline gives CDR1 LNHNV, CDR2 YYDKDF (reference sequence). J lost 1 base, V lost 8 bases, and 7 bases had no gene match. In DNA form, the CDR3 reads TGTGCCACCTCTCGGGACAGGAATTCCTACGAGCAGTACTTC. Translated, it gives CATSRDRNSYEQYF.

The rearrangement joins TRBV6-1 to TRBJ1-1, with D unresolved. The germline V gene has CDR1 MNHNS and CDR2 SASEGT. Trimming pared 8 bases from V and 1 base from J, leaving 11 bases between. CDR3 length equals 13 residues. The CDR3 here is CASLRTGNTEAFF. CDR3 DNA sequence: TGTGCCAGCCTACGGACGGGGAACACTGAAGCTTTCTTT.

This CDR3 is CASRRKGGGGTEAFF. DNA for the CDR3: TGTGCCAGCAGGCGAAAAGGAGGGGGCGGCACTGAAGCTTTCTTT. This rearrangement joins TRBV27 to TRBJ1-1; TRBD1 matches at 7 bases. Germline values: CDR1 MNHEY, CDR2 SMNVEV (reference sequence). V lost 6 bases, J lost 4 bases, and 11 bases stayed unmatched. The CDR3 loop spans 15 amino acids.

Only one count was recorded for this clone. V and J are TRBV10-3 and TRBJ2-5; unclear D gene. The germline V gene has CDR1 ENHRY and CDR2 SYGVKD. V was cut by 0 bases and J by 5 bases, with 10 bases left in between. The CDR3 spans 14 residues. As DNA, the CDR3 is TGTGCCATCAGTGAGTCATACGGGTTGGAGACCCAGTACTTC. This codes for CAISESYGLETQYF.

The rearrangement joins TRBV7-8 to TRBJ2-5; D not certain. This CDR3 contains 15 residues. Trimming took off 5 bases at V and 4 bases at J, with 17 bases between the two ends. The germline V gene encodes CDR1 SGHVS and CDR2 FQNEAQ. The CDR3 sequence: CASSRDRPPGETQYF. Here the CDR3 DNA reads TGTGCCAGCAGCCGTGACCGTCCCCCGGGAGAGACCCAGTACTTC.